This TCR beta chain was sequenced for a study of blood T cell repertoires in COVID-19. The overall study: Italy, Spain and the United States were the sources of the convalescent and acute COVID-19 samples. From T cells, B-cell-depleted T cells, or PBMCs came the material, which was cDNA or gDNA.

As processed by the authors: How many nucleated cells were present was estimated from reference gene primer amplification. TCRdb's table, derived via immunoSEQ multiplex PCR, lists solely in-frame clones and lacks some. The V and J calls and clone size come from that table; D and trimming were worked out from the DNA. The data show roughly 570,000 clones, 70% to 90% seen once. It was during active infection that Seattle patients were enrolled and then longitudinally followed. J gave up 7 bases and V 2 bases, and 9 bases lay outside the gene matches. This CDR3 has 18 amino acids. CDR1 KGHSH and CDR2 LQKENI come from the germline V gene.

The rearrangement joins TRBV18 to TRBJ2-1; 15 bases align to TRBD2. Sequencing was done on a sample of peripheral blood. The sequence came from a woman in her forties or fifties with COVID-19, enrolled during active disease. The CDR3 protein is CASSPLGLAGGLSNEQFF. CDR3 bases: TGTGCCAGCTCACCATTAGGACTAGCGGGGGGGCTGTCTAATGAGCAGTTCTTC.